Below are 8 T cell receptor beta chains sequenced from a single sample in a study of prognosis after radiotherapy for stage I lung cancer. Two-round multiplex PCR, the amplification method, yielded TCR beta CDR3 from genomic DNA. Primers specific to each TRBV and TRBJ gene drove first-round PCR. MiXCR, applied by TCRdb to the multiplex PCR reads, yields one record per CDR3 protein. Of fewer than 35,000 distinct CDR3 sequences listed, around 48% are singletons. The material sequenced was PBMCs, taken before or after stereotactic body radiation therapy (not recorded which). These receptors were obtained from a donor aged 50 or older with non-small cell lung cancer.

This clonotype was observed at least ten times. The chain carries TRBV6-1 and TRBJ2-5; unclear D gene. Germline V gene data show CDR1 as MNHNS and CDR2 as SASEGT. Trimming left V 1 base short and J 4 bases short, with 7 bases between. The CDR3 covers 13 residues. The CDR3 DNA follows: TGTGCCAGCAGTGAAGTCTTAAGAGAGACCCAGTACTTC. Amino acid sequence: CASSEVLRETQYF.

Ten or more counts support this clonotype. CDR3 nucleotides: TGTGCCAGCAGCTTTGGTCACTCCACTGAAGCTTTCTTT. Protein: CASSFGHSTEAFF. V and J are TRBV13 and TRBJ1-1; no clear D. The germline V gene has CDR1 PRHDT and CDR2 FYEKMQ (reference sequence). There are 13 residues in the CDR3. V lost 3 bases to trimming and J lost 4 bases, with 9 bases between them.

The chain links TRBV28 to TRBJ1-2, with no clear D. This CDR3 has 11 amino acids. CDR1 and CDR2 from the germline V gene are MDHEN and SYDVKM. CDR3 nucleotides: TGTGACAGAAGTTTAAACCAGCCCCCAACCTTC. Encoded protein: CDRSLNQPPTF.

There are many counts of this clonotype. This chain connects TRBV7-2 to TRBJ2-7; D is unresolved. From germline, CDR1 is SGHTA and CDR2 FQGNSA. The ends were cut back, 5 bases at V and 2 bases at J, with 4 bases in the middle. There are 11 residues in the CDR3. The chain's CDR3 is CASSRAYEQYF. CDR3 sequence (DNA): TGTGCCAGCAGCCGTGCCTACGAGCAGTACTTC.

This clonotype was observed many times. This sequence joins TRBV18 and TRBJ1-4; a weak D match, TRBD1 (6 bases). Trimming took 4 bases from V and 6 from J, leaving 15 bases between them. CDR3 size: 15 residues. From germline, CDR1 is KGHSH and CDR2 LQKENI. The CDR3 DNA is TGTGCCAGCTCACTTAGGGGGGTCGGCGATGAAAAACTGTTTTTT. It yields the protein CASSLRGVGDEKLFF. Full variable domain (remainder filled in from reference TRBV18 and TRBJ1-4): NAGVMQNPRHLVRRRGQEARLRCSPMKGHSHVYWYRQLPEEGLKFMVYLQKENIIDESGMPKERFSAEFPKEGPSILRIQQVVRGDSAAYFCASSLRGVGDEKLFFGSGTQLSVL.

In regard to this clonotype: This may be a read error: a much more frequent sequence differs by one nucleotide. The chain combines TRBV28 with TRBJ2-3, with 15 bases aligning to TRBD2. The CDR3 length is 17 residues. The germline V gene encodes CDR1 MDHEN and CDR2 SYDVKM. Written as DNA, the CDR3 is TGTGTCAGCAGGACCGGGACTAGCGGGAGGTGGACAGATACGCAGTATTTT. Amino acid sequence: CVSRTGTSGRWTDTQYF.

The CDR3 loop is CAVLGSLRRHEQFF. The CDR3 DNA sequence: TGTGCCGTCCTCGGGAGCCTAAGACGGCATGAGCAGTTCTTC. The rearrangement joins TRBV28 to TRBJ2-1; D may be TRBD2 (6 bases). The V and J ends lost 11 bases and 8 bases respectively, with 22 bases between them. The CDR3 covers 14 residues. Germline V CDR1 and CDR2: MDHEN, SYDVKM.

This clonotype is medium-sized in the sample. The genes are TRBV2 and TRBJ1-2; D is ambiguous. Germline assignment: CDR1 SNHLY and CDR2 FYNNEI. The V end was cut by 4 bases, the J end by 2 bases, with 11 bases between. The CDR3 covers 14 residues. The CDR3 DNA sequence: TGTGCCAGCAGTGGAGGGATGGCCAACTATGGCTACACCTTC. Translation gives CASSGGMANYGYTF. The full variable domain, completed using reference TRBV2 and TRBJ1-2, is EPEVTQTPSHQVTQMGQEVILRCVPISNHLYFYWYRQILGQKVEFLVSFYNNEISEKSEIFDDQFSVERPDGSNFTLKIRSTKLEDSAMYFCASSGGMANYGYTFGSGTRLTVV.